Listed below are T cell receptor beta chains from one sample, sequenced in a study of cytomegalovirus exposure and HLA in healthy donors. Clones were read by immunoSEQ multiplex PCR, and TCRdb kept only the in-frame ones, dropping some. The table lists 100,000 or so clones, around 63% of them singletons. The sample taken for sequencing was PBMCs. These receptors originate from a human donor in good health. Each CDR3 is given with its conserved first and last residue. A D gene is named only where the DNA matches it firmly. Size tells how often a clone was seen (once, few, many) or the class of an expanded clone, and some rows leave it out.

d_call | j_call | clone_size | v_call | cdr3_aa | cdr3_nt
NA | TRBJ2-1 | few | TRBV6-1 | CASSEGPGAHNEQFF | TGTGCCAGCAGTGAAGGGCCAGGGGCACACAATGAGCAGTTCTTC
TRBD1 | TRBJ1-4 | NA | TRBV7-9 | CASSNTRGATNEKLFF | TGTGCCAGCAGCAATACCAGGGGGGCAACTAATGAAAAACTGTTTTTT
NA | TRBJ2-4 | NA | TRBV18 | CASSPGGPIQYF | TGTGCCAGCTCACCGGGGGGACCCATTCAGTACTTC
NA | TRBJ2-4 | NA | TRBV7-6 | CASSFSEGIQYF | TGTGCCAGCAGCTTTAGCGAAGGGATTCAGTACTTC
NA | TRBJ2-7 | few | TRBV7-9 | CASSFLDTKAGEQYF | TGTGCCAGCAGCTTCCTGGACACCAAAGCGGGCGAGCAGTACTTC
TRBD2 | TRBJ2-1 | NA | TRBV15 | CATSRDLAGGRRNEQFF | TGTGCCACCAGCAGAGATCTAGCGGGAGGTCGACGGAATGAGCAGTTCTTC
NA | TRBJ1-2 | NA | TRBV20-1 | CSARGGEGYTF | TGCAGTGCTAGAGGGGGGGAGGGCTACACCTTC
TRBD1 | TRBJ2-1 | NA | TRBV7-7 | CASSPRDSSYNEQFF | TGTGCCAGCAGCCCCCGGGACAGCTCCTACAATGAGCAGTTCTTC
NA | TRBJ1-2 | NA | TRBV5-6 | CASSESGREANGYTF | TGTGCCAGCAGCGAATCCGGGAGAGAGGCGAATGGCTACACCTTC
TRBD2 | TRBJ2-5 | once | TRBV5-4 | CASSAGLAVETQYF | TGTGCCAGCAGCGCAGGACTAGCGGTAGAGACCCAGTACTTC
NA | TRBJ1-2 | NA | TRBV29-1 | CSVGTNYGYTF | TGCAGCGTCGGTACTAACTATGGCTACACCTTC
NA | TRBJ1-3 | NA | TRBV30 | CAWSVPRGGNTIYF | TGTGCCTGGAGTGTACCCAGGGGTGGAAACACCATATATTTT
TRBD1 | TRBJ1-4 | NA | TRBV5-4 | CASSEDRGREKLFF | TGTGCCAGCAGCGAGGACAGGGGGAGAGAAAAACTGTTTTTT
TRBD2 | TRBJ2-3 | NA | TRBV6-1 | CASREPGGRSTDTQYF | TGTGCCAGCAGAGAACCGGGCGGGAGAAGCACAGATACGCAGTATTTT
NA | TRBJ2-1 | NA | TRBV18 | CASSSEGGSYNEQFF | TGTGCCAGCTCATCCGAGGGTGGCTCCTACAATGAGCAGTTCTTC
NA | TRBJ2-2 | NA | TRBV4-1 | CASSQTGTVITGELFF | TGCGCCAGCAGCCAAACCGGGACTGTGATCACCGGGGAGCTGTTTTTT
TRBD1 | TRBJ1-1 | NA | TRBV4-1 | CASSQVTGANGRTEAFF | TGCGCCAGCAGCCAAGTGACAGGGGCTAACGGACGCACTGAAGCTTTCTTT
NA | TRBJ2-5 | NA | TRBV19 | CASSLRAGGQETQYF | TGTGCCAGTTCGTTAAGGGCAGGAGGACAAGAGACCCAGTACTTC
NA | TRBJ2-3 | NA | TRBV4-1 | CASSQEKILGGITDTQYF | TGCGCCAGCAGCCAAGAAAAAATCTTAGGCGGGATCACAGATACGCAGTATTTT
TRBD1 | TRBJ2-5 | few | TRBV15 | CATSRRDRGRETQYF | TGTGCCACCAGCAGAAGGGACAGGGGGCGGGAGACCCAGTACTTC
NA | TRBJ2-1 | NA | TRBV29-1 | CSVERLRGNEQFF | TGCAGCGTTGAACGCCTTCGCGGCAATGAGCAGTTCTTC
TRBD2 | TRBJ2-2 | NA | TRBV6-5 | CASSRGGRKTGELFF | TGTGCCAGCAGTCGGGGGGGTAGAAAAACCGGGGAGCTGTTTTTT